This T cell receptor (beta chain) was profiled in a study of blood T cell repertoires in COVID-19. This table comes from immunoSEQ multiplex PCR, and its TCRdb copy is limited to in-frame clones, with some not included. The sample contains about 310,000 clones, 90% of which appear only once. Germline assignment: CDR1 MNHNY and CDR2 SVGAGI (reference sequence). The V gene end was trimmed by 4 bases and the J gene end by 9 bases; junction bases not matched to a gene: 11. The CDR3 totals 15 residues. The source is a woman in her thirties or forties with COVID-19, enrolled during active disease. Sequenced material: peripheral blood. This sequence joins TRBV6-6 and TRBJ2-4; 8 bases line up with TRBD1. The CDR3 region has the DNA TGTGCCAGCAGTTCCCACATGACAGGGGTCGGCATTCAGTACTTC. Its translation: CASSSHMTGVGIQYF.